This T cell receptor beta chain was captured in a study of early T cells in non-severe SARS-CoV-2 infection. This clonotype was counted many times. Germline CDR1 and CDR2: SGHVS and FQNEAQ. This CDR3 comprises 16 residues. V lost 5 bases and J lost 0; bases outside the gene matches: 5. A single record per CDR3 protein comes from TCRdb applying MiXCR to the 5' RACE reads. The sample includes roughly 35,000 distinct CDR3 sequences, approximately 6.9% of them seen just once. This clonotype was sampled from an adult who was a healthcare worker with PCR-confirmed SARS-CoV-2 infection or an uninfected control (not recorded which). J is TRBJ2-7 and V is TRBV7-8; 12 bases fit TRBD2. Input material: whole blood. Written as DNA, the CDR3 is TGTGCCAGCAGCCTCCAGACTAGCGGGAGCTCCTACGAGCAGTACTTC. The encoded protein is CASSLQTSGSSYEQYF. Complete variable domain (other parts from reference TRBV7-8 and TRBJ2-7): GAGVSQSPRYKVAKRGQDVALRCDPISGHVSLFWYQQALGQGPEFLTYFQNEAQLDKSGLPSDRFFAERPEGSVSTLKIQRTQQEDSAVYLCASSLQTSGSSYEQYFGPGTRLTVT.